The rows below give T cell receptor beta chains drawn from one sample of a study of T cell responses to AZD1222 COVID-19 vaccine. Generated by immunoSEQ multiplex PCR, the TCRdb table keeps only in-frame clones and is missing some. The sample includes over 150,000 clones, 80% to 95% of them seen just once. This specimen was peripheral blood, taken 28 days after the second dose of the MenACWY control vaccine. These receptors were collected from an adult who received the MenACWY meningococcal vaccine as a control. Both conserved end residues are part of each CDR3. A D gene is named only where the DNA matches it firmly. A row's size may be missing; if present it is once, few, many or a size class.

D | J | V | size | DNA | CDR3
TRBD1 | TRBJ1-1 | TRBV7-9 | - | TGTGCCAGCAGCTTGAGGACAGGGACAGCTGAAGCTTTCTTT | CASSLRTGTAEAFF
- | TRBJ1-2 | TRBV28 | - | TGTGCCAGCAGTACACCGACAGGAGCTAAGACTTTC | CASSTPTGAKTF
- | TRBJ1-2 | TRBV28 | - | TGTGCCAGCAGCCCATGGGGTTTCGGAGGCAGGAGAAGTGGCTACACCTTC | CASSPWGFGGRRSGYTF
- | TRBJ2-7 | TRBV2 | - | TGTGCCAGCAGTGAAAGGACTGGAGAGCAGTACTTC | CASSERTGEQYF
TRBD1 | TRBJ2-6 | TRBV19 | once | TGTGCCAGTAGCCTGCGCGGGACAGGGTTCTCTGGGGCCAACGTCCTGACTTTC | CASSLRGTGFSGANVLTF
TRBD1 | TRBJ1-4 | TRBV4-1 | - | TGCGCCAGCAGCCAGTCGACAGGGTTGGAAGAAAAACTGTTTTTT | CASSQSTGLEEKLFF
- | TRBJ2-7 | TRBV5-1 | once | TGCGCCAGCAGCCCGGAAGGGGGGGGCCCCTACGAGCAGTACTTC | CASSPEGGGPYEQYF
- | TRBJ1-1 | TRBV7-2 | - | TGTGCCAGCAGCTTAGGGTGGCAGGTGAACACTGAAGCTTTCTTT | CASSLGWQVNTEAFF
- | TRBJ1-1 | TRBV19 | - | TGTGCCAGTAGTATTGAGGGTATGAACACTGAAGCTTTCTTT | CASSIEGMNTEAFF
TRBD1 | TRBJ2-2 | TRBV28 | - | TGTGCCAGCAGTCTATGGACAGGGGCCACCGGGGAGCTGTTTTTT | CASSLWTGATGELFF
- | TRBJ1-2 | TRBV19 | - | TGTGCCAGTAGTATAATCGGCGGGGGCAGGGACTATGGCTACACCTTC | CASSIIGGGRDYGYTF
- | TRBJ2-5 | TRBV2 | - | TGTGCCAGCAGTTTCGGGACCCAGTACTTC | CASSFGTQYF
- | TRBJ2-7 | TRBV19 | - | TGTGCCAGTAGTATGGGTGCAGCGGGTGAGCAGTACTTC | CASSMGAAGEQYF
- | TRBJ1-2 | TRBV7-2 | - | TGTGCCAGCAGCTTAGAGCGGCAGGGAAATGGCTACACCTTC | CASSLERQGNGYTF
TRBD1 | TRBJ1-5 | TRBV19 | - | TGTGCCAGTAGTATTGGGACAGGGTTCAATCAGCCCCAGCATTTT | CASSIGTGFNQPQHF
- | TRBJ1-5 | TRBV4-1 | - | TGCGCCAGCAGCCAGGGACCCCCAGGGCTCAATCAGCCCCAGCATTTT | CASSQGPPGLNQPQHF
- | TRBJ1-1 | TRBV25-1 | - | TGTGCCAGCCGGCACGGCTACACTGAAGCTTTCTTT | CASRHGYTEAFF
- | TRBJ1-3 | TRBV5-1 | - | TGCGCCAGCAGCTTGGGACAGCTAAACACCATATATTTT | CASSLGQLNTIYF
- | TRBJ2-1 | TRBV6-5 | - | TGTGCCAGCAGTTATTCCGGGCCGAGCTCCTACAATGAGCAGTTCTTC | CASSYSGPSSYNEQFF
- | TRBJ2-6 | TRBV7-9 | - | TGTGCCAGCACTGGTCATGGGGCCAACGTCCTGACTTTC | CASTGHGANVLTF
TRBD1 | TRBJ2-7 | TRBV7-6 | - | TGTGCCAGCAGCTTAATAAACGACAGGGCCTACGAGCAGTACTTC | CASSLINDRAYEQYF
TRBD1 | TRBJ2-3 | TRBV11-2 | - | TGTGCCAGCAGCTCGCGACAGGGTCCCCACCCAGATACGCAGTATTTT | CASSSRQGPHPDTQYF
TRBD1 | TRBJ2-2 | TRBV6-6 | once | TGTGCCAGTCGGGGGACAGGAATGGACACCGGGGAGCTGTTTTTT | CASRGTGMDTGELFF
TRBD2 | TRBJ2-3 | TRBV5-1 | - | TGCGCCAGCAGCTTCGGGACTAGCTTTAGCACAGATACGCAGTATTTT | CASSFGTSFSTDTQYF
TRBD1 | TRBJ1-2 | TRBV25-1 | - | TGTGCCAGCAGAGCCGACAGGGGATTTCTATGGCGCGGTGGCTACACCTTC | CASRADRGFLWRGGYTF
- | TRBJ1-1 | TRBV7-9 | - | TGTGCCAGCAGATACCCCCGGAATGTGGAGATGAACACTGAAGCTTTCTTT | CASRYPRNVEMNTEAFF
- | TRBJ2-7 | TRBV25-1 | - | TGTGCCAGCAGTGTTTGGTACGAGCAGTACTTC | CASSVWYEQYF
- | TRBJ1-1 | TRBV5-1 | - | TGCGCCAGCAGCTTGGCGGGACAATTGAACACTGAAGCTTTCTTT | CASSLAGQLNTEAFF
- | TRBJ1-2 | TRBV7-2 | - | TGTGCCAGCAGCTCCCAGATAAGGTCTGCGAGCACCTTC | CASSSQIRSASTF
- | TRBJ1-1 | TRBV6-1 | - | TGTGCCAGCAGTGCGGGGGGGCCTATCACCTTGTACACTGAAGCTTTCTTT | CASSAGGPITLYTEAFF
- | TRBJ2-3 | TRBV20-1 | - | TGCAGTGCTAGAGACGTACCATCGCAGTATTTT | CSARDVPSQYF
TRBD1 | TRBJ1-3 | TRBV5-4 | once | TGTGCCAGCAGCTTTGGACAGGCCTCTGGAAACACCATATATTTT | CASSFGQASGNTIYF
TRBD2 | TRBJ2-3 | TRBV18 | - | TGTGCCAGCTCTCCCGCGGGGCGGGGGGGCAAAGATACGCAGTATTTT | CASSPAGRGGKDTQYF
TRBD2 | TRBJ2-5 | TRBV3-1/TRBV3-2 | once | TGTGCCAGCAGCCAAGTGGCTAGCGGGGGGGAGACCCAGTACTTC | CASSQVASGGETQYF
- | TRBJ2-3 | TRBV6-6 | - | TGTGCCAGCAGTCCTAGGGATACGCAGTATTTT | CASSPRDTQYF
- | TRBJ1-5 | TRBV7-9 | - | TGTGCCAGCAGCTTAATGGGGCTTAATCAGCCCCAGCATTTT | CASSLMGLNQPQHF
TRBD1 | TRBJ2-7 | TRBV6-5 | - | TGTGCCAGTAGCCATACAGGGGGTGGTTACGAGCAGTACTTC | CASSHTGGGYEQYF
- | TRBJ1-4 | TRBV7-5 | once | TGTGTCAGAAGCGGACGGACAGTGGGACGTAATGAAAAACTGTTTTTT | CVRSGRTVGRNEKLFF
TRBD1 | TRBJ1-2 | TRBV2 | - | TGTGCCAGCAGTTCCGGGACAGGAAGCTATGGCTACACCTTC | CASSSGTGSYGYTF
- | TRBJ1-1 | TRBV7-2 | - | TGTGCCAGCAGCCCGGACAGACAGAACACTGAAGCTTTCTTT | CASSPDRQNTEAFF
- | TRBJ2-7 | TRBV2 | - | TGTGCCAGCAGTCCCCGAGCAAGTGAGGACGAGCAGTACTTC | CASSPRASEDEQYF
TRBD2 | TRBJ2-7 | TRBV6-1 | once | TGTGCCAGCAGTGAACAGCGGGGGAGCTCCTACGAGCAGTACTTC | CASSEQRGSSYEQYF
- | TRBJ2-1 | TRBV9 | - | TGTGCCAGCAGCGTAAAGAGCAACTCCTACAATGAGCAGTTCTTC | CASSVKSNSYNEQFF
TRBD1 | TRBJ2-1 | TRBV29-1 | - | TGCAGCGTCCGATGGCCGGGACAGGGGAGCAATGAGCAGTTCTTC | CSVRWPGQGSNEQFF